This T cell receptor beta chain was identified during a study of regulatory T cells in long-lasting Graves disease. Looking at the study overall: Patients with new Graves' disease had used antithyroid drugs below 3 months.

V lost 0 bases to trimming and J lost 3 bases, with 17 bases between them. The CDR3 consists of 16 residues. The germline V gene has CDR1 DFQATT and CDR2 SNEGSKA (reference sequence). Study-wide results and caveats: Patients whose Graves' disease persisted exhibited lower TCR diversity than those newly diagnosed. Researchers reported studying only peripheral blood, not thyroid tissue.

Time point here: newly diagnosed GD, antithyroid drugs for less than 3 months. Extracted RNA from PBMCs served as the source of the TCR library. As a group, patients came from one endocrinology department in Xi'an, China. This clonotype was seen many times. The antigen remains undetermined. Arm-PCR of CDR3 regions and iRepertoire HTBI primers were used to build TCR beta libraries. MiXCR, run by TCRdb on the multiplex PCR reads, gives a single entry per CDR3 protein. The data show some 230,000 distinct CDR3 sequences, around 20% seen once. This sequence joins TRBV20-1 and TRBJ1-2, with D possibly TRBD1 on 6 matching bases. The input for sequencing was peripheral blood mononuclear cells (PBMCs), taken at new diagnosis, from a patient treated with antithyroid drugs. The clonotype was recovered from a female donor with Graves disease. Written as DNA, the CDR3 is TGCAGTGCTAGAGAGGATGGGCCAGGGGAGCACTATGGCTACACCTTC. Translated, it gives CSAREDGPGEHYGYTF.